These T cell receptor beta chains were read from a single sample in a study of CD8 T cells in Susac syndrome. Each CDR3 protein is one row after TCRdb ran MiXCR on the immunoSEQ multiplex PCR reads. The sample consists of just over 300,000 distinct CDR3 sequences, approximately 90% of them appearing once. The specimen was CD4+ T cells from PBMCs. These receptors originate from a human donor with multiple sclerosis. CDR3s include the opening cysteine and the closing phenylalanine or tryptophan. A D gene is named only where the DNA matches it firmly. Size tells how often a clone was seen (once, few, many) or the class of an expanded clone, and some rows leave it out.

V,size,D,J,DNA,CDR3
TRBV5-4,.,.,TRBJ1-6,TGTGCCAGCAGCTTGGACAGATCGAGCTCCTATAATTCACCCCTCCACTTT,CASSLDRSSSYNSPLHF
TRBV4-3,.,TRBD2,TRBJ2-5,TGCGCCAGCAGCCAGGTTCGGGGAGGGAATCCAGAGACCCAGTACTTC,CASSQVRGGNPETQYF
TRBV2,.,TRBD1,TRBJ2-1,TGTGCCAGCAGTTCTAGGGCCAGGGGGAACTACAATGAGCAGTTCTTC,CASSSRARGNYNEQFF
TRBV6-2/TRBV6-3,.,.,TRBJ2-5,TGTGCCAGCAGTACGGCTTCAGGTTCATGGTACCAAGAGACCCAGTACTTC,CASSTASGSWYQETQYF
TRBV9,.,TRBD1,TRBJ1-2,TGTGCCAGCAGCGTGGGATCCAGGGGGGACTATGGCTACACCTTC,CASSVGSRGDYGYTF
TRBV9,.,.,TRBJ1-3,TGTGCCAGCAGCGGGGTGGGGGACACCATATATTTT,CASSGVGDTIYF
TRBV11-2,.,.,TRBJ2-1,TGTGCCAGCAGCTCCGTGTTCGCGAGGAACAATGAGCAGTTCTTC,CASSSVFARNNEQFF
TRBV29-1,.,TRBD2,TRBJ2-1,TGCAGCGTTGGTCGGGGGGGGAGGGATGAGCAGTTCTTC,CSVGRGGRDEQFF
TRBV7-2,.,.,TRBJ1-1,TGTGCCAGCACCCCAATGGGGAACACTGAAGCTTTCTTT,CASTPMGNTEAFF
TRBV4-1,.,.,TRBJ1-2,TGCGCCAGCAGCCAAGAAGAAGTGGGGGCCACTGGCTACACCTTC,CASSQEEVGATGYTF
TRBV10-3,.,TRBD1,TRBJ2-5,TGTGCCATCAGCGGGACAGTTCAAGAGACCCAGTACTTC,CAISGTVQETQYF
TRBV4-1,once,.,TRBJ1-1,TGCGCCAGCAGCCAAGCCATAACCCAGGGGAAGGGGATATCGAACACTGAAGCTTTCTTT,CASSQAITQGKGISNTEAFF
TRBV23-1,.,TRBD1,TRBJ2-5,TGCGCCAGCAGTCAATCTCGGACAGGGGGTTGGGCGGAGACCCAGTACTTC,CASSQSRTGGWAETQYF
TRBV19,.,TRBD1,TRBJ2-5,TGTGCCAGTAGCAACCCAGGGGGCGTAGAGACCCAGTACTTC,CASSNPGGVETQYF
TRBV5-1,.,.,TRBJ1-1,TGCGCCAGCAGCGGGCTGAGGATGAACACTGAAGCTTTCTTT,CASSGLRMNTEAFF
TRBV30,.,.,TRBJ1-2,TGTGCCTGGAGTGAAGAAATTAGTTATGGCTACACCTTC,CAWSEEISYGYTF
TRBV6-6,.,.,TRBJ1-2,TGTGCCAGCAATTCTCTTAGGGGGAACTATGGCTACACCTTC,CASNSLRGNYGYTF
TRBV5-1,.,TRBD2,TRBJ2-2,TGCGCCAGCAGATTGGGACTAGCGGGGAACACCGGGGAGCTGTTTTTT,CASRLGLAGNTGELFF
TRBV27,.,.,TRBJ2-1,TGTGCCAGCAGTAACAGGGATGGTAGCTACAATGAGCAGTTCTTC,CASSNRDGSYNEQFF
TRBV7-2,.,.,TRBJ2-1,TGTGCCAGCAGCCCCCAGTGGAATGAGCAGTTCTTC,CASSPQWNEQFF
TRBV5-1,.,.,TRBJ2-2,TGCGCCAGCAGCTCGAACCTGGGCGGGGAGCTGTTTTTT,CASSSNLGGELFF
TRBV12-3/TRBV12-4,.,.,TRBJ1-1,TGTGCCAGCAGTCCCCGTAGAGGATCTGGGAAGATGAACACTGAAGCTTTCTTT,CASSPRRGSGKMNTEAFF
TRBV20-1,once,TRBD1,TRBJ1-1,TGCAGTGCCGTGGACAGGACGAACACTGAAGCTTTCTTT,CSAVDRTNTEAFF
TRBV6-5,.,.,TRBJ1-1,TGTGCCACTTCACGGGGGGCCGACACTGAAGCTTTCTTT,CATSRGADTEAFF
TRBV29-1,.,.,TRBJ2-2,TGCAGCGCCACTATTATGGGGGACGGACAGTTGGAGCTGTTTTTT,CSATIMGDGQLELFF
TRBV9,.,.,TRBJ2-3,TGTGCCAGCAGCGTCGGTCAAGTGGGAGTGGAAGATACGCAGTATTTT,CASSVGQVGVEDTQYF
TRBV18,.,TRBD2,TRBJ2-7,TGTGCCAGCTCTAAGAGCGGGGAAACCTACGAGCAGTACTTC,CASSKSGETYEQYF
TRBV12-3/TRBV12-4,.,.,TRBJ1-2,TGTGCCAGCAGGGGGGGGCCGACGGGGCTAAACTATGGCTACACCTTC,CASRGGPTGLNYGYTF
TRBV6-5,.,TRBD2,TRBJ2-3,TGTGCCAGCAGTTACGGTTCGGGAGGGCCGGATACGCAGTATTTT,CASSYGSGGPDTQYF
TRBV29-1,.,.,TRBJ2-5,TGCAGCGGCATACCTGACAGACAAGAGACCCAGTACTTC,CSGIPDRQETQYF
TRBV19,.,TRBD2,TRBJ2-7,TGTGCCAGTAGTCGGGCTAGCGGCACCTACGAGCAGTACTTC,CASSRASGTYEQYF
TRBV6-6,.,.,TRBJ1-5,TGTGCCAGCTGGACAGCTGCAGGGGCGAGAAATCAGCCCCAGCATTTT,CASWTAAGARNQPQHF
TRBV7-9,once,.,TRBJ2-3,TGTGCCAGCAGCTTGCCGAGGCTAAACACAGATACGCAGTATTTT,CASSLPRLNTDTQYF
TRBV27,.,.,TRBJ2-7,TGTGCCAGCAGTTCTATACAGGTGGGGGTCTACGAGCAGTACTTC,CASSSIQVGVYEQYF
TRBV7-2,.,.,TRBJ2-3,TGTGCCAGCAGCATCAGGGGACTAAGTCCGCAGTATTTT,CASSIRGLSPQYF
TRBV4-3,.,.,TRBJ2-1,TGCGCCAGCAGCCAACTAGGCCAGTTCAGATCAGACTACAATGAGCAGTTCTTC,CASSQLGQFRSDYNEQFF
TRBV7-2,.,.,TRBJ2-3,TGTGCCAGCAGCTTACAGTGGCTAGCAGCAGATACGCAGTATTTT,CASSLQWLAADTQYF
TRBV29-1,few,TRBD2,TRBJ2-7,TGCAGCGCACAAGTCCCGGGACTAGCGGGACGCGCCTACGAGCAGTACTTC,CSAQVPGLAGRAYEQYF
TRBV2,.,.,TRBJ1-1,TGTGCCAGCAAAAAGTGGGGGATCCAGAACACTGAAGCTTTCTTT,CASKKWGIQNTEAFF
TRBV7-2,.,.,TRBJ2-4,TGTGCCAGCAGCTCCCCCGGGACGGTTCAGTACTTC,CASSSPGTVQYF
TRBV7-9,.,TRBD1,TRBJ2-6,TGTGCCAGCAGCTTATGGACAGGGTCGTCTGGGGCCAACGTCCTGACTTTC,CASSLWTGSSGANVLTF
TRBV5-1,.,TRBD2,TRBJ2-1,TGCGCCAGCAGCTTGAGCGGGGGGGCTGGGGATGAGCAGTTCTTC,CASSLSGGAGDEQFF
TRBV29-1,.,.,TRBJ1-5,TGCAGCGGAAAAACAGGGACGGAAATATATAGCAATCAGCCCCAGCATTTT,CSGKTGTEIYSNQPQHF
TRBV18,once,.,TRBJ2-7,TGTGCCAGCTCACCGCTGGGGGCTACCCTCTACGAGCAGTACTTC,CASSPLGATLYEQYF
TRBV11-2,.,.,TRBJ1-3,TGTGCCAGCAGCTTAGCCATCTGGGGCCCTAACTCTGGAAACACCATATATTTT,CASSLAIWGPNSGNTIYF
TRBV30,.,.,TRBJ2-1,TGTGCCTGGAGTGTCAAGGGAGGCCGGACAGAGTTCTTC,CAWSVKGGRTEFF
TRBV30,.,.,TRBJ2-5,TGTGCCTGGAGTGAGGTCCAGGGGAGGGCCCAGTACTTC,CAWSEVQGRAQYF
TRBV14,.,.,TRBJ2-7,TGTGCCAGCAGTAAACAGAGCTCCTACGAGCAGTACTTC,CASSKQSSYEQYF
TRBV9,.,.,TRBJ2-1,TGTGCCAGCAGCGTACTAGGGGCGGATTACAATGAGCAGTTCTTC,CASSVLGADYNEQFF
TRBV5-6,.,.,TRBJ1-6,TGTGCCAGCAGCTTGGGCCGAGGAGATTCACCCCTCCACTTT,CASSLGRGDSPLHF